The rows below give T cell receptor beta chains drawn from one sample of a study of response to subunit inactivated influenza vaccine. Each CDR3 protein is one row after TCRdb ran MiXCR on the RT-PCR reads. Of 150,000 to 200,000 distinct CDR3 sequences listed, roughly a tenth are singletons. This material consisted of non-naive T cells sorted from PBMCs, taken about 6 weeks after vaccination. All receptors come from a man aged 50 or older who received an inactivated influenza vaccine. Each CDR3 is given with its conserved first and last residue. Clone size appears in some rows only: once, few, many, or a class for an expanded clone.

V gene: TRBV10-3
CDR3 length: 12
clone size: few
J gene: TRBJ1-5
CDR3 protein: CAISAREQPQHF

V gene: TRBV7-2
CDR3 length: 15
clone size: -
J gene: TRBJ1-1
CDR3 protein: CASSLGSGMNTEAFF

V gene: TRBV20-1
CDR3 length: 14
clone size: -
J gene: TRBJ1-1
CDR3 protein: CSARRDTLNTEAFF

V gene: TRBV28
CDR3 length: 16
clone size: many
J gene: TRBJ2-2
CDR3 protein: CASSSGLAVNTGELFF

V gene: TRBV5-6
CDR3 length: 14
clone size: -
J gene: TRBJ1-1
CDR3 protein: CASSLRPGRTEAFF

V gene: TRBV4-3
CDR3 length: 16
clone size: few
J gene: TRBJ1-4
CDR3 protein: CASSRGQGRTNEKLFF

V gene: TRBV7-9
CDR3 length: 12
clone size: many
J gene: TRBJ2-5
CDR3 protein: CASSSGGETQYF

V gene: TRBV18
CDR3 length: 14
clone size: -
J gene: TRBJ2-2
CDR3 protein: CASSPRGAGGELFF

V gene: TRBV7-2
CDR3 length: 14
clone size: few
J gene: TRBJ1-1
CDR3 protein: CASSFKSGGTEAFF

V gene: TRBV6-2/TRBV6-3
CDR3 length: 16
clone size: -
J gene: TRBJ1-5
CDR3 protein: CASSTGQETFNQPQHF

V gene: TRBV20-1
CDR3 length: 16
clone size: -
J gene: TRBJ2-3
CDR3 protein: CSAPLNPLRGTDTQYF

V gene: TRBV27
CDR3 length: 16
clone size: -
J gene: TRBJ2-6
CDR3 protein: CASMGVEFSGANVLTF

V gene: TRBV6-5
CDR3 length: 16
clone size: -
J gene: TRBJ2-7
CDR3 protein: CASSYSLWEGGGEQYF

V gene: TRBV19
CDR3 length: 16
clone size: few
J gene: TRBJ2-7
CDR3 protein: CASSIGERGTSYEQYF

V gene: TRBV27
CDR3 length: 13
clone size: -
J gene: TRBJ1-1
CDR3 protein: CASARQGGTEAFF

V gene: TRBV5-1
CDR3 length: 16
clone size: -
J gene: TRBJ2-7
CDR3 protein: CASSPRDSETTYEQYF

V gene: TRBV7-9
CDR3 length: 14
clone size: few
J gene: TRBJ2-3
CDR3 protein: CASSSSEGGDTQYF

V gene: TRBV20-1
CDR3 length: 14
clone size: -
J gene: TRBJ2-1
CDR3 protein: CSARDLDRGNEQFF

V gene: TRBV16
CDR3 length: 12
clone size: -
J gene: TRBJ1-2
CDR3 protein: CVSSPGTRGYTF

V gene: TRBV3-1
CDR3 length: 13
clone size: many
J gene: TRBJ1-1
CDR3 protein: CASSSIQGTEAFF

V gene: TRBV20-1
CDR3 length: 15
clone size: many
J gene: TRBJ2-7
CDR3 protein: CSAVTGTANFREQYF

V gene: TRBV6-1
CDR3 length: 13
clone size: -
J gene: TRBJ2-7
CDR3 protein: CACSTGPPYEQYF

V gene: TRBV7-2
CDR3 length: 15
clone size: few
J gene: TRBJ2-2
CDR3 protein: CASSLGQTHTGELFF

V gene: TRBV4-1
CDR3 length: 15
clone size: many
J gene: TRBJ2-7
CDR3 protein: CASSQDMTYAGEQYF

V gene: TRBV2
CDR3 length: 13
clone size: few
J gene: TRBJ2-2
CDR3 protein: CAKGTGNTGELFF

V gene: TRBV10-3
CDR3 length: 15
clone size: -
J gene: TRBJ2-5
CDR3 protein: CAISGLAGGQETQYF

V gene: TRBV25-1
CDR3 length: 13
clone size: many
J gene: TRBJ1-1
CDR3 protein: CASNRGRNTEAFF

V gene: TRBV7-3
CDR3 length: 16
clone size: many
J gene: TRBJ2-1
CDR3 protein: CASSPGTTSGSNEQFF

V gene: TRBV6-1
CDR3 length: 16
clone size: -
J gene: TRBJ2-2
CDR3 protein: CASSDPQDFNTGELFF

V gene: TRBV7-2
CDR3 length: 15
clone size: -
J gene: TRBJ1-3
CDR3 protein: CASSSQGFSGNTIYF

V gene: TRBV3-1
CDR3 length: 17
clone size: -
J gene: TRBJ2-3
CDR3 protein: CASSQTYLAGGPDTQYF

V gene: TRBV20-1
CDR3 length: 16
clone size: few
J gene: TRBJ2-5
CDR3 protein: CSARDLYRDRQETQYF

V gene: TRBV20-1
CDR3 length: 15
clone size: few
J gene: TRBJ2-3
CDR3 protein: CSAPLSGRAEDTQYF

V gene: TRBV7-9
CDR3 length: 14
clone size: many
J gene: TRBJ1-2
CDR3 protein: CASSSRRPNYGYTF

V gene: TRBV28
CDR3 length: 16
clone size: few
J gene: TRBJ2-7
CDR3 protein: CASSLSGGGSKYEQYF

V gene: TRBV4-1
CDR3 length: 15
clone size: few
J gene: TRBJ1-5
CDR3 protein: CASSQHGTVNQPQHF

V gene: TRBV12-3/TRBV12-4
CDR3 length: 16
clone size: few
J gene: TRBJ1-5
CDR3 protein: CASSLGQGYSNQPQHF

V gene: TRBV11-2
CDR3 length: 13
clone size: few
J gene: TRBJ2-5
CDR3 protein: CASSLGQVKTQYF

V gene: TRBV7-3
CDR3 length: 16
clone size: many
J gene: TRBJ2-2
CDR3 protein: CASSPGLAGNTGELFF

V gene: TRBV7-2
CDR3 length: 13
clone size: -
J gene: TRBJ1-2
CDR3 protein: CASSEGLKYGYTF

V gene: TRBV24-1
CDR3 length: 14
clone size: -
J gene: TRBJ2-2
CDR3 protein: CATSENRVPGELFF

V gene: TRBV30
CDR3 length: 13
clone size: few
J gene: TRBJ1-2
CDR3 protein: CAWSTGPVRGYTF

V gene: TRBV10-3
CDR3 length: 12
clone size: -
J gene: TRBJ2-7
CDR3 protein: CAISGQGDEQYF

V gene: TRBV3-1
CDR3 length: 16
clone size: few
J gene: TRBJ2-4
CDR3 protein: CASSQRQGFGKNIQYF

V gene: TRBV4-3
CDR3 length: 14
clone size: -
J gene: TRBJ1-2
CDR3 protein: CASSQDFSGGGYTF

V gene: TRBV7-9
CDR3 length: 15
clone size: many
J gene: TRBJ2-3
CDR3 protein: CASSSQAGRTDTQYF

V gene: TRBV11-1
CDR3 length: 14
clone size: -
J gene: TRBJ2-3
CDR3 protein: CASSPGTLADTQYF

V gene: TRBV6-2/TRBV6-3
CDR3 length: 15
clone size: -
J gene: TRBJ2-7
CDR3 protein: CASNTPGTGTYEQYF

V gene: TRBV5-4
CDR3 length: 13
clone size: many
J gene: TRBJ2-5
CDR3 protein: CASTHDDQETQYF

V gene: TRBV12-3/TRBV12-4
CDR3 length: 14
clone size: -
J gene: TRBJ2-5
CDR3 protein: CASSLQGARETQYF

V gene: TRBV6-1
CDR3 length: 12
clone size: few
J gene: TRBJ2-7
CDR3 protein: CASRLSGREQYF

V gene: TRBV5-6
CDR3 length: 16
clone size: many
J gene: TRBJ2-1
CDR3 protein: CASSFLAGDSYNEQFF

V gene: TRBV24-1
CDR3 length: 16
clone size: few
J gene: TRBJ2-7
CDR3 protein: CATSDYPTVTSYEQYF

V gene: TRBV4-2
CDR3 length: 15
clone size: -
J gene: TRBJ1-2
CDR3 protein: CASSQDAGQGYGYTF